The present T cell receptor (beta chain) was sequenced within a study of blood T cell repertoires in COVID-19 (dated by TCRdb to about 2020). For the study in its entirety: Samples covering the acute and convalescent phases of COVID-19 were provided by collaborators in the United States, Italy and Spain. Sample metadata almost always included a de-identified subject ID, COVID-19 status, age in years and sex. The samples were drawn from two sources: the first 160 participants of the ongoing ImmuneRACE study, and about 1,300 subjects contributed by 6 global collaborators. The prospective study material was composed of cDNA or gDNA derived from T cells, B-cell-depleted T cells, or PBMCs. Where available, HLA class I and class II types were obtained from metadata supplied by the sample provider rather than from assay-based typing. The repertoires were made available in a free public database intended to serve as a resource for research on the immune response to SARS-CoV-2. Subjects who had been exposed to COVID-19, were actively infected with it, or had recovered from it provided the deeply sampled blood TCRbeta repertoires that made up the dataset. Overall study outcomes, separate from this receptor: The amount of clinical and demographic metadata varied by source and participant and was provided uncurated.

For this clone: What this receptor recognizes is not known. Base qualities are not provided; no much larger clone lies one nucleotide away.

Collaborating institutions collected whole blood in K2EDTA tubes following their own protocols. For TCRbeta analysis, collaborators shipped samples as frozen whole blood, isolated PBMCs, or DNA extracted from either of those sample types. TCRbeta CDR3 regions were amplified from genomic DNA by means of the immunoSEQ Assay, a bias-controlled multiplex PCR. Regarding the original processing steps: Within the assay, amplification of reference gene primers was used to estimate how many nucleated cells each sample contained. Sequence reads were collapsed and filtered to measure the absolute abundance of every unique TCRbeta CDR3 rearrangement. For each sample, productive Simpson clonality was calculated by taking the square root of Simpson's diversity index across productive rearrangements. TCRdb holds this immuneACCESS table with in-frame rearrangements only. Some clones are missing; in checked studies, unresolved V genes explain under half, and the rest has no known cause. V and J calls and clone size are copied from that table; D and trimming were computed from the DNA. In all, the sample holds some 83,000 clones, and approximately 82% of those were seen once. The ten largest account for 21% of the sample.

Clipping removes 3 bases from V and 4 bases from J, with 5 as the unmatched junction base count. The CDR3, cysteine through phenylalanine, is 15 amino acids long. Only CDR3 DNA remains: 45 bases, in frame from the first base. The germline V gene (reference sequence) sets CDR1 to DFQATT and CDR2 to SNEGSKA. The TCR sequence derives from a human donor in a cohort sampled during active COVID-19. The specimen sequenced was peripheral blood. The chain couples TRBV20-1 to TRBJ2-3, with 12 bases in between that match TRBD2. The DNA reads TGCAGTGCTAGTGCCCTAGCGGGGGGGGCAGATACGCAGTATTTT. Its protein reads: CSASALAGGADTQYF.